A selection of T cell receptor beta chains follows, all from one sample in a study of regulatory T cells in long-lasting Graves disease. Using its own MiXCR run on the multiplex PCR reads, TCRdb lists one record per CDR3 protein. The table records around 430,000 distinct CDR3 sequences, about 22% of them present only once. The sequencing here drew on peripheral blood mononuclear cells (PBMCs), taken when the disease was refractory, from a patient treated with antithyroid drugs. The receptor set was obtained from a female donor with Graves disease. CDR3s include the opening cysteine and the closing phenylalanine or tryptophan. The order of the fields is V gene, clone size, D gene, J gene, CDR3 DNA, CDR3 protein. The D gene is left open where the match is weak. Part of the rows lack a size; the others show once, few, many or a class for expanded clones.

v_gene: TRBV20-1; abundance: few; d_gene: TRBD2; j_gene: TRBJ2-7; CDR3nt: TGCAGTGCTAGAGATCCGGGGGACGGCGGGGGACCAGGGCAGTACTTC; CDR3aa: CSARDPGDGGGPGQYF
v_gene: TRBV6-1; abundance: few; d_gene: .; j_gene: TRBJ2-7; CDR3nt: TGTGCCAGCAGTATAATACTCCCCCACGAGCAGTACTTC; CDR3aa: CASSIILPHEQYF
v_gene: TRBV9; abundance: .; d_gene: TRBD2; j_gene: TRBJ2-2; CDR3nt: TGTGCCAGCAGCTCCCTAGCGGGAGGGATAACCGGGGAGCTGTTTTTT; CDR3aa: CASSSLAGGITGELFF
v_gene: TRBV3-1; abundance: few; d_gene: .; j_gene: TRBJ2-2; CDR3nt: TGTGCCAGCAGCGGGGAAGCCGGGGGGCTTCTTACCGGGGAGCTGTTTTTT; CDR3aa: CASSGEAGGLLTGELFF
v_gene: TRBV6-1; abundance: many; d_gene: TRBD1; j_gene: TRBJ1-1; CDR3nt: TGTGCCAGCAGTACCGACAGGGTGCGAATGGAAGCTTTCTTT; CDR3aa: CASSTDRVRMEAFF
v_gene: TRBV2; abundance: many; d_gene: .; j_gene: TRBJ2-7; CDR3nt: TGTGCCAGCAGTGAATCCCGGATCAGTCCCGAGCAGTACTTC; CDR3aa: CASSESRISPEQYF
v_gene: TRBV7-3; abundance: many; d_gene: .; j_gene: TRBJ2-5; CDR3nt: TGTGCCAGCAGCTTAGTAGGACAGCAAGAGACCCAGTACTTC; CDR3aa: CASSLVGQQETQYF
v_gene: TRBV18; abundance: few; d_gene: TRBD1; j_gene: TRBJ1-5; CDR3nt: TGTGCCAGCTCACCTGGACAGGATAATCAGCCCCAGCATTTT; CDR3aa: CASSPGQDNQPQHF
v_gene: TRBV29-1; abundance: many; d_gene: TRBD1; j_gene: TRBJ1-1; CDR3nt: TGCAGCAACAGGGGGAGAGGCACTGAAGCTTTCTTT; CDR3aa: CSNRGRGTEAFF
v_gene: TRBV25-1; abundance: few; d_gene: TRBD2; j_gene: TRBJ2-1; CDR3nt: TGTGCCAGCAGTGAGCCCGGACTAGCGGGAGGGAATGAGCAGTTCTTC; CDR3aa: CASSEPGLAGGNEQFF
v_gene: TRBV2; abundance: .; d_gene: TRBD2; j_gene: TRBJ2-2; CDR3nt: TGTGCCAGCAGTGAACTAGCGGGAGGTGGGACCGGGGAGCTGTTTTTT; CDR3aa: CASSELAGGGTGELFF
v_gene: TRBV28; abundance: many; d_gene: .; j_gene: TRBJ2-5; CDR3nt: TGTGCCAGCAAACCCAGACAGAAAGAGACCCAGTACTTC; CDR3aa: CASKPRQKETQYF
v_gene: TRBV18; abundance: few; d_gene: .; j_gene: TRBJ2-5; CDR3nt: TGTGCCAGCTCACCACTTGGGGGGGCCGGAGAGACCCAGTACTTC; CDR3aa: CASSPLGGAGETQYF
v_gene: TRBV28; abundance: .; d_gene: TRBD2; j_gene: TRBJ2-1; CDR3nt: TGTGCCAGCACCCTAGCGGGGGATTACAATGAGCAGTTCTTC; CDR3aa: CASTLAGDYNEQFF
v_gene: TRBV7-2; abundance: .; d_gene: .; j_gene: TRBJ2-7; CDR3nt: TGTGCCAGCAGCTTGAGGACCCAAACCTACGAGCAGTACTTC; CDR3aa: CASSLRTQTYEQYF
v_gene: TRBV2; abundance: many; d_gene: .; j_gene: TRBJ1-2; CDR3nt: TGTGCCAGCAGAGACAACAACCGAGACACCTTC; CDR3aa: CASRDNNRDTF
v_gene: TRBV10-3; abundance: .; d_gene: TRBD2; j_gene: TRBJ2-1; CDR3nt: TGTGCCACTCATGACACTAGCGGGGGGGCATTCCATGAGCAGTTCTTC; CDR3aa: CATHDTSGGAFHEQFF
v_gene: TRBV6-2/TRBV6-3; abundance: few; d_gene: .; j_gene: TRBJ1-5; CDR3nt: TGTGCCAGCAGTTCCCAACAGGGCGGCAATCAGCCCCAGCATTTT; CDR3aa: CASSSQQGGNQPQHF
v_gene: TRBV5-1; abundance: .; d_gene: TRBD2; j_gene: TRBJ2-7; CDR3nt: TGCGCCAGCAGCTTGGATGGAGCGGGGGGCTTAGAGCAGTACTTC; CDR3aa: CASSLDGAGGLEQYF
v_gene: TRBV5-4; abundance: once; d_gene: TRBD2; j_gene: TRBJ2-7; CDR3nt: TGTGCCAGCAGCTTGATAAGTAGCGGGGGCTACCGGGAGCAGTACTTC; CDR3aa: CASSLISSGGYREQYF